This section outlines one TCR beta chain sequence together with its context. Its specificity is unknown. The CDR3 has 13 residues. V shed 4 bases and J shed 6 bases, with 11 bases lying between them. Germline CDR1 and CDR2: SGHAT and FQNNGV. The data were obtained in a study of OX40 agonist ivuxolimab in advanced cancers. Study-level background: Three patients had partial responses: one hepatocellular carcinoma, two cutaneous melanoma. Overall study findings and caveats: The mean number of expanded clones was higher in CD8+ T cells than in CD4+.

Libraries were prepared by immunoSEQ multiplex PCR; TCRdb keeps only in-frame clonotypes and omits some of them. The data hold about 73,000 clones, with about 88% observed a single time. The clonotype comes from an adult with an advanced solid tumor such as melanoma, head and neck, liver or kidney cancer. The sample in question was CD4+ or CD8+ T cells sorted from blood, obtained in a trial of the OX40 agonist ivuxolimab. V gene TRBV11-2 combines with J gene TRBJ2-3, with D unclear. CDR3: CASSSGRWDTQYF. The CDR3 nucleotides are TGTGCCAGCAGCTCGGGCCGATGGGATACGCAGTATTTT.